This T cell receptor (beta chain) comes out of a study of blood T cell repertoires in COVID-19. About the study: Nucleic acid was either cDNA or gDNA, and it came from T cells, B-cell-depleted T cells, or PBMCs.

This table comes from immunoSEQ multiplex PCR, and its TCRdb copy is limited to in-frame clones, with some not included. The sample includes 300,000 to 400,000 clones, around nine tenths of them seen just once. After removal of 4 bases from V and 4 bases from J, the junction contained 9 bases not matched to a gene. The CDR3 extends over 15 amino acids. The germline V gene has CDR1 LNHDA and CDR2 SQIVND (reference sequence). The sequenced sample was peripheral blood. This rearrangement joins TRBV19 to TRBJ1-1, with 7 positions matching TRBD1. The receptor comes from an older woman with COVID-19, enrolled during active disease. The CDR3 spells CASSNRIRGVTEAFF. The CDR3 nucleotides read TGTGCCAGTAGTAACCGGATCAGGGGGGTCACTGAAGCTTTCTTT.